This entry lists 13 T cell receptor beta chains sequenced from one sample in a study of T cells in Graves' hyperthyroidism and ophthalmopathy (dated by TCRdb to the late 2010s). To prepare the library, multiplex PCR was applied. Sequencing took place on an Illumina HiSeq 2000. Amplification of TCR beta CDR3 regions was carried out from RNA transcripts. A first-round RT-PCR of the TCR CDR3 used the HTBI primer set with the Qiagen OneStep RT-PCR kit. The public reads were reprocessed in TCRdb via fastp at Q25 and MiXCR, keeping in-frame beta chains. Every entry covers one CDR3 protein and lists the most common genes and DNA from its rows. The sample yields 400,000 to 500,000 distinct CDR3 sequences; roughly 14% were counted once. The top ten clonotypes cover about 13% of the sample. Sequencing was carried out using blood. Receptors originate from a man younger than 35 with Graves' ophthalmopathy.

The chain carries TRBV25-1 and TRBJ1-2; D possibly corresponds to TRBD1 (6 bases). CDR3 length equals 13 residues. Germline CDR1 MGHDK, CDR2 SYGVNS. The V end was cut by 6 bases, the J end by 1 base, with 9 bases between. In nucleotides, the CDR3 is TGTGCCAGCAGGGACAGATTTAACTATGGCTACACCTTC. Translating it yields CASRDRFNYGYTF.

In this sample, this clonotype turned up many times. The rearrangement uses TRBV3-1 and TRBJ2-3, with 9 bases lining up with TRBD1. V lost 2 bases, J lost 3 bases, and 9 bases stayed unmatched. The CDR3 is made up of 17 amino acids. In germline, CDR1 is LGHDT, CDR2 YNNKEL (reference sequence). The CDR3 sequence: CASSQIPPGQGTDTQYF. The CDR3 DNA is TGTGCCAGCAGCCAAATCCCTCCGGGACAGGGTACAGATACGCAGTATTTT.

This clonotype was recorded many times. The CDR3, as DNA: TGTGCCAGCTCACCACCGATAGCGGGAAAGACAGATACGCAGTATTTT. Its protein product is CASSPPIAGKTDTQYF. J is TRBJ2-3 and V is TRBV18; 8 nucleotides agree with TRBD2. The germline gives CDR1 KGHSH, CDR2 LQKENI. This CDR3 is 16 amino acids long. V lost 0 bases and J lost 3; bases outside the gene matches: 5.

This clonotype was counted many times. The genes are TRBV11-2 and TRBJ1-2; 9 nucleotides agree with TRBD1. Germline values: CDR1 SGHAT, CDR2 FQNNGV. This CDR3 spans 15 amino acids. The junction had 9 bases not matched to a gene; V was cut back by 5 bases and J by 5 bases. The CDR3 region is CASSPGTGSSYGYTF. The CDR3 DNA reads TGTGCCAGCAGCCCCGGGACAGGGAGTTCGTATGGCTACACCTTC. Looking up the rest from reference TRBV11-2 and TRBJ1-2 gives the full variable domain: EAGVAQSPRYKIIEKRQSVAFWCNPISGHATLYWYQQILGQGPKLLIQFQNNGVVDDSQLPKDRFSAERLKGVDSTLKIQPAKLEDSAVYLCASSPGTGSSYGYTFGSGTRLTVV.

J is TRBJ1-6 and V is TRBV5-1; a possible D gene is TRBD1 (5 bases). This CDR3 spans 15 amino acids. Germline V CDR1 and CDR2: SGHRS, YFSETQ. The germline V and J ends were trimmed by 6 bases and 2 bases, with 12 bases remaining between them. CDR3 nucleotides: TGCGCCAGCACAACCGGGACGGCCTATAATTCACCCCTCCACTTT. Translating it yields CASTTGTAYNSPLHF.

Regarding this clonotype: This may stem from a read error, because a much larger clone lies one nucleotide away. In nucleotides, the CDR3 is TGTGCCAGCAGCTTAGCGGACAAATTCTACGAGCAGTACTTC. This translates into CASSLADKFYEQYF. This chain joins TRBV7-8 and TRBJ2-7; weak D call: TRBD1 (5 bases). Trimming cost V 0 bases and J 3 bases, with 9 bases left between them. This CDR3 comprises 14 residues. Germline lookup yields CDR1 SGHVS and CDR2 FQNEAQ.

This clonotype was seen ten or more times. The chain recombines TRBV7-3 with TRBJ2-5, with D perhaps given as TRBD1 or TRBD2 (6 bases each). There are 14 residues in the CDR3. The germline V and J ends were trimmed by 6 bases and 1 base, with 12 bases remaining between them. The germline gives CDR1 SGHTA, CDR2 FQGTGA. Here the CDR3 reads CASSVGGPQETQYF. The CDR3 nucleotides are TGTGCCAGCAGTGTGGGGGGCCCCCAAGAGACCCAGTACTTC.

This sequence joins TRBV20-1 and TRBJ2-1; 11 bases match TRBD2. Per the germline V gene, CDR1 is DFQATT and CDR2 is SNEGSKA (reference sequence). The CDR3 covers 14 residues. The trim removed 5 bases at V and 5 bases at J, leaving 5 bases unmatched. DNA of the CDR3: TGCAGTGCTGGTAGCGGGAGGGCCCACAATGAGCAGTTCTTC. This encodes CSAGSGRAHNEQFF.

The chain uses TRBV6-4 and TRBJ2-1; 9 positions agree with TRBD2. Per the germline V gene, CDR1 is MRHNA and CDR2 is SNTAGT. The V and J ends lost 5 bases and 4 bases, in that order; junction bases with no gene match: 9. The CDR3 loop spans 16 amino acids. Here the CDR3 DNA reads TGTGCCAGCAGTAGACTAGCGGAAGCCTTATACAATGAGCAGTTCTTC. Translation: CASSRLAEALYNEQFF.

This clonotype showed up many times. The genes are TRBV18 and TRBJ1-5; D possibly corresponds to TRBD1 (5 bases). This CDR3 has 16 residues. Trimming took 3 bases from V and 5 from J, leaving 17 bases between them. CDR1 is KGHSH and CDR2 is LQKENI in the germline V gene. CDR3 region: CASSPRESGPHQPQHF. The DNA of the CDR3 is TGTGCCAGCTCACCGAGGGAGTCGGGGCCTCATCAGCCCCAGCATTTT.

In this sample, this clonotype turned up many times. The chain couples TRBV11-2 to TRBJ2-7; D gene unclear. The CDR3 has 13 amino acids. Trimming took 2 bases from V and 1 from J, leaving 6 bases between them. Germline V gene lookup returns CDR1 SGHAT and CDR2 FQNNGV. The CDR3 loop reads CASSLRRSYEQYF. The CDR3 nucleotides read TGTGCCAGCAGCTTACGGCGATCCTACGAGCAGTACTTC.

This clonotype was counted ten times or more. V is TRBV6-1 and J is TRBJ2-1, with 7 positions matching TRBD2. The CDR3 covers 14 residues. Trimming at V came to 5 bases and at J to 2 bases, leaving 3 bases not matched to a gene. CDR1 is MNHNS and CDR2 is SASEGT in the germline V gene. The CDR3 loop is CASSTGTTYNEQFF. CDR3 bases: TGTGCCAGCAGTACCGGGACTACCTACAATGAGCAGTTCTTC.

The chain joins TRBV5-6 to TRBJ2-3; TRBD2 agrees at 8 bases. The CDR3 is 14 residues long. Germline trimming cut 4 bases from V and 3 bases from J; bases unmatched to any gene: 4. CDR1 and CDR2 (germline): SGHDT, YYEEEE. DNA of the CDR3: TGTGCCAGCAGCCCGGCGGGGGGTACAGATACGCAGTATTTT. Translating gives CASSPAGGTDTQYF.